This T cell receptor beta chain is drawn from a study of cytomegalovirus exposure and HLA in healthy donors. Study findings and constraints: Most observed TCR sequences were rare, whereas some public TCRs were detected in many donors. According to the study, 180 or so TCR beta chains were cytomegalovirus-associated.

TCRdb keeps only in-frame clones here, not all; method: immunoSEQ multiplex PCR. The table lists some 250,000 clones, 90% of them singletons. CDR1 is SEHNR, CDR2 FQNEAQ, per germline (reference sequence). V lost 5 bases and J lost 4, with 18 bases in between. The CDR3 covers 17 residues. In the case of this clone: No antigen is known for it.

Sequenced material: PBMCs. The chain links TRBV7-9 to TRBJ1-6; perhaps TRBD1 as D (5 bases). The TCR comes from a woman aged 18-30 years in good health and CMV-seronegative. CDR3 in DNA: TGTGCCAGCAGCCGTGACAGTGCGCCGACTTATAATTCACCCCTCCACTTT. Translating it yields CASSRDSAPTYNSPLHF.